This is a list of T cell receptor beta chains from one sample in a study of T cell clones after liver transplantation. Data came from immunoSEQ multiplex PCR; TCRdb stores just in-frame clones and leaves some out. The table has tens of thousands of clones, 65% to 75% seen once. The sequences come from CD4+ T cells from blood, collected before liver transplant. Every receptor here comes from a human donor who received a liver transplant. Each CDR3 is given without its conserved first and last residue. A D gene is named only where the DNA matches it firmly.

>12|TRBD2|TRBJ2-1|TRBV10-2
ASKLAGGPSEQF
>15|TRBD1|TRBJ1-2|TRBV4-2
ASSQEGQLKANYGYT
>12|TRBD1|TRBJ2-1|TRBV29-1
SVALDRGQNEQF
>12|.|TRBJ1-6|TRBV2
ASAGDYYNSPLH
>19|TRBD2|TRBJ2-3|TRBV28
ASSFMSFWLAGGRGTDTQY
>14|.|TRBJ2-2|TRBV14
ASSQGSGSNTGELF
>13|TRBD1|TRBJ1-1|TRBV30
AWSRSDRLNTEAF
>14|TRBD1|TRBJ1-2|TRBV27
ASRFSRTGGADGYT
>12|.|TRBJ1-4|TRBV7-8
ASSIRDKNEKLF
>12|TRBD1|TRBJ1-4|TRBV2
ASSERQGSEKLF
>13|TRBD2|TRBJ2-3|TRBV11-2
ASSLGASGPDTQY
>14|.|TRBJ2-7|TRBV10-3
AISDPGQMELYEQY
>11|.|TRBJ1-1|TRBV6-5
ASSYVARGEAF
>11|TRBD1|TRBJ1-5|TRBV19
ASSAQGNQPQH
>16|TRBD2|TRBJ2-7|TRBV4-2
ASSQHSGGARSSYEQY
>13|TRBD1|TRBJ1-4|TRBV10-3
AISDGTATNEKLF
>16|TRBD1|TRBJ1-1|TRBV9
ASSLHAQGAITGTEAF
>14|.|TRBJ1-6|TRBV18
ASSQDGSSYNSPLH
>11|.|TRBJ2-7|TRBV27
ASSFTYRDEQY
>14|TRBD1|TRBJ1-6|TRBV18
ASSPSGQVLDSPLH
>14|.|TRBJ2-7|TRBV7-2
ASSFGGGLRNYEQY
>9|.|TRBJ1-4|TRBV20-1
SGERGEKLF
>14|.|TRBJ2-7|TRBV7-8
ASSTLDGPSSYEQY
>9|.|TRBJ2-7|TRBV5-4
ASSSSYEQY
>15|TRBD2|TRBJ2-1|TRBV11-2
ASSWTSGGASYNEQF
>13|TRBD1|TRBJ1-4|TRBV5-4
ASKSEGQLNEKLF
>11|TRBD1|TRBJ1-2|TRBV28
ASSNQYRGGYT
>11|.|TRBJ1-5|TRBV28
ASSGDYNQPQH
>11|.|TRBJ1-4|TRBV27
ASRSTVNEKLF
>11|.|TRBJ1-1|TRBV5-6
ASSLTGWTEAF
>11|.|TRBJ1-4|TRBV7-9
ATRRGANEKLF